This T cell receptor beta chain was sequenced during a study of T-cell memory formation after mild COVID-19. The overall study: TCR clusters were mostly confined to one donor each.

Germline V lookup: CDR1 KGHSH, CDR2 LQKENI. The CDR3 extends over 15 amino acids. V was clipped by 2 bases and J by 3 bases, with 14 bases between them. TCRdb fed the 5' RACE reads into MiXCR, producing one record per CDR3 protein. There are about 340,000 distinct CDR3 sequences in the sample; roughly 20% occur only once, and about 21% lies in the top ten. The sample was PBMCs or a T cell subset sorted from them (not recorded which). The sequence derives from a man aged 18 to 30 who had mild COVID-19 (a few samples of this study predate the infection). Cell type and time point are not known. This chain connects TRBV18 to TRBJ2-7; either TRBD1 or TRBD2 may fit D (7 bases each). The CDR3 reads CASSPSTGTNYEQYF. The DNA for the CDR3 is TGTGCCAGCTCACCATCGACAGGGACTAACTACGAGCAGTACTTC. The entire variable domain, with the rest obtained from reference TRBV18 and TRBJ2-7, is as follows: NAGVMQNPRHLVRRRGQEARLRCSPMKGHSHVYWYRQLPEEGLKFMVYLQKENIIDESGMPKERFSAEFPKEGPSILRIQQVVRGDSAAYFCASSPSTGTNYEQYFGPGTRLTVT.